This T cell receptor beta chain was captured by sequencing in a study of T cell responses to AZD1222 COVID-19 vaccine. Findings and limits, study-wide: White British ancestry dominated among donors, who included more females, and clonal diversity was possibly underestimated. Vaccine-associated CD4 TCRs ranged over spike, dominating at 160-218 and 743-854. Sampled repertoires all dated from after the peak T cell response.

With regard to this clone: Its antigen is as yet unknown.

Profiling relied on immunoSEQ multiplex PCR, and the TCRdb table lists in-frame clones only, not all of them. The sample consists of approximately 100,000 clones, approximately 88% of them appearing once. This clonotype originated in an adult in good health. This specimen consisted of peripheral blood, obtained on day 0 of AZD1222 vaccination.

CDR3 in DNA: TGTGCCAGCAGTGGAGCGGGGGAGTACAATGAGCAGTTCTTC. This gives the protein CASSGAGEYNEQFF. The chain has TRBV28 and TRBJ2-1; 8 nucleotides agree with TRBD2. Trimming took 5 bases from V and 4 from J; bases not matched to a gene: 4. The CDR3 covers 14 residues. Germline V gene sequence: CDR1 MDHEN, CDR2 SYDVKM.